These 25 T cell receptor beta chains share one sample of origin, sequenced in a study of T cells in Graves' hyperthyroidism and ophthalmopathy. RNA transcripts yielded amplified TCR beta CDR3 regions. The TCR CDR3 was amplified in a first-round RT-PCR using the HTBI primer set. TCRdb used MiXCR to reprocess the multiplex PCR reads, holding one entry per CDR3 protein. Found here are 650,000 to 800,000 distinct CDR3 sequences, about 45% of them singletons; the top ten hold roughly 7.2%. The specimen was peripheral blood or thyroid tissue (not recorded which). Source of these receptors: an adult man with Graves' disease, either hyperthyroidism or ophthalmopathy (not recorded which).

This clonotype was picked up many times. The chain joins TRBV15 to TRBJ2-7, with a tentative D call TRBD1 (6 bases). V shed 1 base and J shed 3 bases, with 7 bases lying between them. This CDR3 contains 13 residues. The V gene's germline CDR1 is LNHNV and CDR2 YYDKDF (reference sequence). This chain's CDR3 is CATSRVQGYEQYF. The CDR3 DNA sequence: TGTGCCACCAGCAGAGTACAGGGCTACGAGCAGTACTTC. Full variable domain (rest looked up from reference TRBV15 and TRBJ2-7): DAMVIQNPRYQVTQFGKPVTLSCSQTLNHNVMYWYQQKSSQAPKLLFHYYDKDFNNEADTPDNFQSRRPNTSFCFLDIRSPGLGDTAMYLCATSRVQGYEQYFGPGTRLTVT.

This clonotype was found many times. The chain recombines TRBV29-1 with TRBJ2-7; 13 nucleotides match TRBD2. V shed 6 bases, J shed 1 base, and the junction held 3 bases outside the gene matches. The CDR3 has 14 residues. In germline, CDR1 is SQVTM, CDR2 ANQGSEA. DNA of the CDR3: TGCAGCGTCGCGACTAGCGGGAGGTCCTACGAGCAGTACTTC. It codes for CSVATSGRSYEQYF.

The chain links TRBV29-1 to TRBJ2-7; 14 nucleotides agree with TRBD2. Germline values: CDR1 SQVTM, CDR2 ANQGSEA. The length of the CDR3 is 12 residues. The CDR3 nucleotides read TGCACCAGGACTAGCGGGGGGAACGAGCAGTACTTC. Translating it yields CTRTSGGNEQYF.

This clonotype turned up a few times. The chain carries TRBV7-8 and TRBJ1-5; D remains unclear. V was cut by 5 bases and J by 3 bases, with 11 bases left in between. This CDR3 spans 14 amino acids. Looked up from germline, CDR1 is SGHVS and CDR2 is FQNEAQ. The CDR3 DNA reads TGTGCCAGCAGCCCAAGACAAGACAATCAGCCCCAGCATTTT. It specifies CASSPRQDNQPQHF.

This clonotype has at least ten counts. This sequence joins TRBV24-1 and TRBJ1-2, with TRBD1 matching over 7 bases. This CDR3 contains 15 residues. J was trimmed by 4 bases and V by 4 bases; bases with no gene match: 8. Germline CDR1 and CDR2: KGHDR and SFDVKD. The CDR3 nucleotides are TGTGCCACCAGTGACCGACAGGGCAGGACCTATGGCTACACCTTC. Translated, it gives CATSDRQGRTYGYTF.

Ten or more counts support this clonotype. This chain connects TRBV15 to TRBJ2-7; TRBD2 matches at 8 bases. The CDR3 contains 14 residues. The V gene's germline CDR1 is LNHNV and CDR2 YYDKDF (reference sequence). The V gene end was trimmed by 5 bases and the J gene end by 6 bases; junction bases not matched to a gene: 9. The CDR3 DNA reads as TGTGCCACCAGCTCCGATAGCGGGATAGGCGAGCAGTACTTC. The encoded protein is CATSSDSGIGEQYF.

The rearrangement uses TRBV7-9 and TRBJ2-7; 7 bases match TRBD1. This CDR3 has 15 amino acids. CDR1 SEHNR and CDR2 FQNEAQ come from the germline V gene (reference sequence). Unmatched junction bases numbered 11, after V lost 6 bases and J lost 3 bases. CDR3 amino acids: CASSYSQGVIYEQYF. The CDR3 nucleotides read TGTGCCAGCAGTTACTCCCAGGGGGTAATCTACGAGCAGTACTTC.

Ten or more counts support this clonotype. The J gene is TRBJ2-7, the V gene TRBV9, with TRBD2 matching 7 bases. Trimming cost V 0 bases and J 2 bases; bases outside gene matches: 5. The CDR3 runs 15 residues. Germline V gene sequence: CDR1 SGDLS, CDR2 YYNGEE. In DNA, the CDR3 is TGTGCCAGCAGCGTAGGGCTAGCGGCGACCTACGAGCAGTACTTC. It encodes CASSVGLAATYEQYF. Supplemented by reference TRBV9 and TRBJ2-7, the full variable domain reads DSGVTQTPKHLITATGQRVTLRCSPRSGDLSVYWYQQSLDQGLQFLIQYYNGEERAKGNILERFSAQQFPDLHSELNLSSLELGDSALYFCASSVGLAATYEQYFGPGTRLTVT.

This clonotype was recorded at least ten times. CDR3 residues: CASSLGQGQETQYF. For the CDR3, the DNA is TGTGCCAGCAGCTTGGGACAGGGGCAAGAGACCCAGTACTTC. V and J are TRBV7-9 and TRBJ2-5, with 10 bases fitting TRBD1. Germline values: CDR1 SEHNR, CDR2 FQNEAQ (reference sequence). The CDR3 contains 14 residues. V was clipped by 3 bases and J by 2 bases; unmatched bases: 0.

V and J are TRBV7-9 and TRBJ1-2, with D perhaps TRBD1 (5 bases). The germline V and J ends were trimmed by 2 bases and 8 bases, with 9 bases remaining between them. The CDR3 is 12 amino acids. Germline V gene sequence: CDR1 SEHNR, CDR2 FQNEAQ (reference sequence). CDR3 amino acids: CASSLSGLGYTF. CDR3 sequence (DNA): TGTGCCAGCAGCTTATCAGGGCTCGGCTACACCTTC.

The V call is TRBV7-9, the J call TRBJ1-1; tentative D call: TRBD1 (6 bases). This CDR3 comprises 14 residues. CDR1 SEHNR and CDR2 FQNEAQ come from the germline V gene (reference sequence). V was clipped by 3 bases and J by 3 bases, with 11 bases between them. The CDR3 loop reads CASSLGAADTEAFF. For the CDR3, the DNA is TGTGCCAGCAGCTTGGGGGCGGCGGACACTGAAGCTTTCTTT.

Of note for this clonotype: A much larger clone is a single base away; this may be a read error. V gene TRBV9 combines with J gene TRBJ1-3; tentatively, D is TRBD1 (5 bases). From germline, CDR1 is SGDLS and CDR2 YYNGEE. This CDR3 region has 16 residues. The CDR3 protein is CASSVTGSISGNTVYF. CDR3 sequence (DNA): TGTGCCAGCAGCGTAACAGGCTCTATCTCTGGAAACACCGTATATTTT.

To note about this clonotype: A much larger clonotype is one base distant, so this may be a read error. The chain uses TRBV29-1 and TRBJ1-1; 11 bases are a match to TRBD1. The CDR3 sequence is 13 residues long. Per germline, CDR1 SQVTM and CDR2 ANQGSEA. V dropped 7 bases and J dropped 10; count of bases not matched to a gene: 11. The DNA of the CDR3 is TGCAGCGGGGGGGGACAGGGGGTGGATGGAGCTTTCTTT. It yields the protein CSGGGQGVDGAFF.

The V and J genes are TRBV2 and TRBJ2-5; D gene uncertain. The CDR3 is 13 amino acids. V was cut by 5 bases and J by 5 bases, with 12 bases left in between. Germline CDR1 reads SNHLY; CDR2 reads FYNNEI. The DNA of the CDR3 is TGTGCCAGCAGTTACGATCCCAAGGAGACCCAGTACTTC. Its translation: CASSYDPKETQYF.

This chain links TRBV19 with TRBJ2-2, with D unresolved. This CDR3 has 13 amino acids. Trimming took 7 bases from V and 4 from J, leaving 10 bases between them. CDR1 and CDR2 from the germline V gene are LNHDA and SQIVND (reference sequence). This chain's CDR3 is CASTIGFTGELFF. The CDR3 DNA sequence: TGTGCCAGTACCATCGGCTTCACCGGGGAGCTGTTTTTT.

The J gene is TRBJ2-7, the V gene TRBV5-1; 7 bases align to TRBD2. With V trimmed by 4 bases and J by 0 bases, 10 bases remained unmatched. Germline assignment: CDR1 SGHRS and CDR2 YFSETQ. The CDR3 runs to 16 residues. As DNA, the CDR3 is TGCGCCAGCAGCCCCTGGAGGGGCGGGAGCTCCTACGAGCAGTACTTC. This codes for CASSPWRGGSSYEQYF.

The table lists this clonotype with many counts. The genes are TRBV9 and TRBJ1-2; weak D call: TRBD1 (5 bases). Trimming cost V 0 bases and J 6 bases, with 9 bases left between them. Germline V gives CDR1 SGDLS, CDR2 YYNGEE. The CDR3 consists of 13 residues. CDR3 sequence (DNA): TGTGCCAGCAGCGTAGCGACGGGGGATGGCTACACCTTC. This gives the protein CASSVATGDGYTF.

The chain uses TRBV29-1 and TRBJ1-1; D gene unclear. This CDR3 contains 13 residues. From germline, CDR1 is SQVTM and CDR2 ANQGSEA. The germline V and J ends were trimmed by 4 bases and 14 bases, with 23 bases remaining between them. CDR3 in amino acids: CSVVRTLNNEQFF. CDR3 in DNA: TGCAGCGTTGTTCGGACTCTAAACAATGAGCAGTTCTTT.

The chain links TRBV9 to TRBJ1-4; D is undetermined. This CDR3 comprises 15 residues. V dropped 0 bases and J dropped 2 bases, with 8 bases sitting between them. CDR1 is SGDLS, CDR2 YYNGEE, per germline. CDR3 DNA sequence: TGTGCCAGCAGCGTAGGCGGGTTCACTAATGAAAAACTGTTTTTT. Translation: CASSVGGFTNEKLFF. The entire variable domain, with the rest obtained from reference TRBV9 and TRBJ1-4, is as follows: DSGVTQTPKHLITATGQRVTLRCSPRSGDLSVYWYQQSLDQGLQFLIQYYNGEERAKGNILERFSAQQFPDLHSELNLSSLELGDSALYFCASSVGGFTNEKLFFGSGTQLSVL.

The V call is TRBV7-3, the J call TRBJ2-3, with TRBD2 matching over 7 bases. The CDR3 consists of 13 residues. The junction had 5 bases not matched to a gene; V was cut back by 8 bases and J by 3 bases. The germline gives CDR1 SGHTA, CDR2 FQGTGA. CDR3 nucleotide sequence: TGTGCCAGCGGGAGGGCTCAGACAGATACGCAGTATTTT. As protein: CASGRAQTDTQYF.

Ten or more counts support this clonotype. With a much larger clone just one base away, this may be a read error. The CDR3 DNA reads as TGCAGTGCTAGAGTCTACGAGCAGTACTTC. Its translation: CSARVYEQYF. This chain connects TRBV20-1 to TRBJ2-7, with D unclear. The germline V and J ends were trimmed by 1 base and 3 bases, with 1 base remaining between them. There are 10 residues in the CDR3. CDR1 DFQATT and CDR2 SNEGSKA come from the germline V gene (reference sequence).

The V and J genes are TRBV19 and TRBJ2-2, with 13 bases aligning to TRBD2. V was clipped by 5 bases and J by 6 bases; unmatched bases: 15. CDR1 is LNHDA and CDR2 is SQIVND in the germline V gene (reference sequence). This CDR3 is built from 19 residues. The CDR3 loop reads CASSAHKLAGGPFPGELFF. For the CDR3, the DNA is TGTGCCAGTAGTGCCCACAAACTAGCGGGAGGGCCTTTCCCCGGGGAGCTGTTTTTT.

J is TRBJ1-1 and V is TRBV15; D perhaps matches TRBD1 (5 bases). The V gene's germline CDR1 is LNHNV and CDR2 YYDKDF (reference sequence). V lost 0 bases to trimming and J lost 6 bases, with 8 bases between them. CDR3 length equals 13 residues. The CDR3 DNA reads TGTGCCACCAGCAGAGATGGGGGTGCTGAAGCTTTCTTT. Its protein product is CATSRDGGAEAFF. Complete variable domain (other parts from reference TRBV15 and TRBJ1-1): DAMVIQNPRYQVTQFGKPVTLSCSQTLNHNVMYWYQQKSSQAPKLLFHYYDKDFNNEADTPDNFQSRRPNTSFCFLDIRSPGLGDTAMYLCATSRDGGAEAFFGQGTRLTVV.

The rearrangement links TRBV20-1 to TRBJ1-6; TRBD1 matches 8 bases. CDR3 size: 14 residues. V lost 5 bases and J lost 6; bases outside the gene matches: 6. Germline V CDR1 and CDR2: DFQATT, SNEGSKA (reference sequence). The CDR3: CSASDRGTNSPLHF. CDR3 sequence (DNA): TGCAGTGCTTCCGACAGGGGCACTAATTCACCCCTCCACTTT.

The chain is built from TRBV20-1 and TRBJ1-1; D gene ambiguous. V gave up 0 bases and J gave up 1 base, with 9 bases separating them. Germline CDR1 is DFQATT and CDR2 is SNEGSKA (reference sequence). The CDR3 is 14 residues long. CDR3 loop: CSARDVGKNTEAFF. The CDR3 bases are TGCAGTGCTAGAGATGTTGGGAAGAACACTGAAGCTTTCTTT.